Sequencing of this T cell receptor beta chain was carried out in a study of control samples from healthy donors and cancer patients. The CDR3 spans 15 residues. The V gene's germline CDR1 is MGHDK and CDR2 SYGVNS. V trimming: 4 bases; J trimming: 4 bases; junction bases outside the gene matches: 0. Produced via immunoSEQ multiplex PCR; TCRdb's table is partial and in-frame only. Seen here are under 300,000 clones, over 75% observed once, and the top ten hold roughly 15%. The material sequenced was PBMCs. This clonotype originated in a woman aged 60 to 75 with lung cancer. V and J are TRBV25-1 and TRBJ2-1; 14 nucleotides match TRBD2. The DNA for the CDR3 is TGTGCCAGCAGTGGGACTAGCGGGGGGTACAATGAGCAGTTCTTC. Amino acid sequence: CASSGTSGGYNEQFF.